Shown below are 17 T cell receptor beta chains from a single sample sequenced in a study of T cells after yellow fever vaccination. One entry per CDR3 protein results from TCRdb running MiXCR on the 5' RACE reads. This sample yields around 400,000 distinct CDR3 sequences, of which around 10% are seen a single time; more than 15% belongs to the top ten. The sequences come from PBMCs, collected on the day of the first yellow fever vaccination. All receptors derive from a man aged 18-30 years who received the YFV17D yellow fever vaccine.

The J gene is TRBJ1-5, the V gene TRBV5-5, with D unclear. Per germline, CDR1 SGHKS and CDR2 YYEKEE (reference sequence). With 2 bases removed from V and 4 bases from J, the gap between germline ends came to 13 bases. This CDR3 has 15 amino acids. CDR3 region: CASSLSRARNQPQHF. The CDR3 nucleotides read TGTGCCAGCAGCTTATCTCGGGCAAGAAATCAGCCCCAGCATTTT.

The V and J genes are TRBV6-1 and TRBJ1-2; D is perhaps TRBD1 (6 bases). The V end was cut by 7 bases, the J end by 5 bases, with 20 bases between. The V gene's germline CDR1 is MNHNS and CDR2 SASEGT. CDR3 length equals 15 residues. CDR3 nucleotide sequence: TGTGCCAGCACCACGAGGGGGGACGAGTGGTATGGCTACACCTTC. This gives the protein CASTTRGDEWYGYTF.

This clonotype was seen a handful of times. The chain uses TRBV15 and TRBJ1-5; D is perhaps TRBD1 (6 bases). The germline gives CDR1 LNHNV, CDR2 YYDKDF (reference sequence). With 0 bases removed from V and 5 bases from J, the gap between germline ends came to 11 bases. The CDR3 spans 15 residues. This chain's CDR3 is CATSRDTGRDQPQHF. CDR3 nucleotide sequence: TGTGCCACCAGCAGAGACACAGGGCGAGATCAGCCCCAGCATTTT.

The chain links TRBV4-1 to TRBJ1-2; D is uncertain. V gave up 6 bases and J gave up 7 bases, with 15 bases separating them. This CDR3 region has 13 residues. Germline V gene data show CDR1 as MGHRA and CDR2 as YSYEKL. The CDR3 region is CASRAVPGGGYTF. CDR3 DNA sequence: TGCGCCAGCAGGGCCGTTCCCGGCGGTGGCTACACCTTC.

In its sample, this clonotype was seen a few times. The chain couples TRBV7-9 to TRBJ1-1, with 11 bases that match TRBD1. Trimming cost V 4 bases and J 5 bases; bases outside gene matches: 6. There are 15 residues in the CDR3. Germline V CDR1 and CDR2: SEHNR, FQNEAQ (reference sequence). The CDR3: CASSSSGQGVTEAFF. In nucleotides, the CDR3 is TGTGCCAGCAGCTCCTCGGGACAGGGGGTTACTGAAGCTTTCTTT.

This rearrangement joins TRBV28 to TRBJ2-7; D ambiguous. The CDR3 contains 13 residues. Trimming stripped 5 bases from V and 0 bases from J, with 8 bases between. Germline CDR1 is MDHEN and CDR2 is SYDVKM. CDR3 loop: CASSPQSSYEQYV. The CDR3 nucleotides read TGTGCCAGCAGTCCACAGAGCTCCTACGAGCAGTACGTC.

V and J are TRBV12-3 or TRBV12-4 and TRBJ1-5, with 8 positions matching TRBD1. V lost 6 bases to trimming and J lost 5 bases; unmatched junction nucleotides: 12. This CDR3 spans 16 amino acids. The CDR3 nucleotides are TGTGCCAGCAGGCAACAGGGGGGAGGCTACCATCAGCCCCAGCATTTT. Its translation: CASRQQGGGYHQPQHF.

The chain has TRBV18 and TRBJ1-2, with 9 bases that match TRBD1. The length of the CDR3 is 14 residues. Germline V CDR1 and CDR2: KGHSH, LQKENI. After removal of 2 bases from V and 6 bases from J, the junction contained 4 bases not matched to a gene. This CDR3 reads CASSPVGQGHGYTF. The DNA for the CDR3 is TGTGCCAGCTCACCAGTGGGACAGGGTCATGGCTACACCTTC.

The rearrangement joins TRBV4-3 to TRBJ2-5; 7 positions agree with TRBD2. Germline CDR1 is LGHNA and CDR2 is YSLEER. This CDR3 contains 14 residues. With V trimmed by 6 bases and J by 2 bases, 6 bases remained unmatched. This CDR3 reads CASSQSGDQETQYF. Written as DNA, the CDR3 is TGCGCCAGCAGTCAGAGCGGGGATCAAGAGACCCAGTACTTC.

This clonotype was picked up a small number of times. The gene calls are TRBV4-3 and TRBJ1-2, with 9 bases fitting TRBD1. CDR1 and CDR2 from the germline V gene are LGHNA and YSLEER. The CDR3 runs to 13 residues. J lost 6 bases, V lost 5 bases, and 4 bases had no gene match. CDR3 sequence: CASSIWTGDGYTF. DNA of the CDR3: TGCGCCAGCAGCATCTGGACAGGGGATGGCTACACCTTC.

The J gene is TRBJ1-1, the V gene TRBV6-5; D remains ambiguous. The CDR3 extends over 14 amino acids. Per the germline V gene, CDR1 is MNHEY and CDR2 is SVGAGI. Trimming took 1 base from V and 0 from J, leaving 6 bases between them. CDR3 loop: CASSYYGMNTEAFF. CDR3 coding DNA: TGTGCCAGCAGTTACTATGGGATGAACACTGAAGCTTTCTTT.

This clonotype was found a few times. The chain recombines TRBV6-2 or TRBV6-3 with TRBJ2-7; unclear D gene. Per the germline V gene, CDR1 is MNHEY and CDR2 is SVGEGT. There are 12 residues in the CDR3. With 7 bases removed from V and 3 bases from J, the gap between germline ends came to 10 bases. The CDR3 nucleotides read TGTGCCAGCACCCATTCCAGCTACGAGCAGTACTTC. This translates into CASTHSSYEQYF.

The sample holds many counts of this clonotype. The CDR3 is CASSQDSPADTQYF. Written as DNA, the CDR3 is TGTGCCAGCAGCCAGGACAGTCCCGCGGATACGCAGTATTTT. The chain has TRBV7-2 and TRBJ2-3, with a weak D call TRBD1 (6 bases). This CDR3 has 14 residues. V lost 5 bases and J lost 6, with 15 bases in between. CDR1 and CDR2 from the germline V gene are SGHTA and FQGNSA.

This chain links TRBV19 with TRBJ2-2, with unresolved D. The CDR3 is 15 residues long. With 7 bases removed from V and 0 bases from J, the gap between germline ends came to 12 bases. The germline CDR1 and CDR2 sequences are LNHDA and SQIVND (reference sequence). The CDR3 reads CASTRSPANTGELFF. DNA for the CDR3: TGTGCCAGTACCAGGTCACCAGCGAACACCGGGGAGCTGTTTTTT.

This clonotype was counted only a few times. The chain links TRBV6-2 or TRBV6-3 to TRBJ2-7, with D possibly being TRBD1 (5 bases). Per the germline V gene, CDR1 is MNHEY and CDR2 is SVGEGT. V was shortened by 0 bases and J by 3 bases, with 15 bases between the two germline ends. The CDR3 runs 16 residues. This CDR3 reads CASSYSIETAYYEQYV. In DNA, the CDR3 is TGTGCCAGCAGTTACTCGATCGAGACAGCATACTACGAGCAGTACGTC.

Judged by abundance, this clonotype is medium-sized. This rearrangement joins TRBV12-3 or TRBV12-4 to TRBJ2-3; TRBD2 matches 8 bases. The CDR3 is made up of 14 amino acids. With V trimmed by 3 bases and J by 6 bases, 5 bases remained unmatched. The CDR3 spells CASSLGLGFDTQYF. Here the CDR3 DNA reads TGTGCCAGCAGTTTGGGACTAGGGTTCGATACGCAGTATTTT.

V usage is TRBV20-1 and J usage is TRBJ2-2, with 15 bases matching TRBD2. The CDR3 is made up of 17 amino acids. Losses at the gene ends were 3 bases for V and 3 bases for J; bases not matched to a gene: 5. Germline assignment: CDR1 DFQATT and CDR2 SNEGSKA (reference sequence). The CDR3 DNA reads as TGCAGTGCTAGCGGACTAGCGGGGGGGCTGTACACCGGGGAGCTGTTTTTT. The encoded protein is CSASGLAGGLYTGELFF.